This T cell receptor (beta chain) was captured by sequencing in a study of cytomegalovirus exposure and HLA in healthy donors. As regards this clone: Its antigen is unknown.

General observations from the study: Roughly even sequencing depth across donors was the assumption behind the presence/absence analyses. A prior analysis recorded that most TCR beta V segments were productive about 90% or about 30% of the time. Donors belonging to an Asian-associated ancestry cluster reportedly showed fewer N-insertions in productive TCRs than the approximately 670-donor mean, according to what a later analysis found. Among the most significant clusters, several appeared linked to common viral pathogens in a later analysis.

With 60 Vbeta and 13 Jbeta primers, the PCR was carried out. Repertoires were generated with immunoSEQ multiplex PCR, while TCRdb's copy carries only in-frame clones and drops some. The profile shows about 150,000 clones, 55% to 80% of them singletons. The TCR comes from a woman aged 40 to 50 in good health and CMV-seronegative. The sequenced material came from PBMCs.

The CDR3 DNA reads TGTGCCAGTAGTCCTGACCCCATGGGCGCCTCTGGGGCCAACGTCCTGACTTTC. Amino acid sequence: CASSPDPMGASGANVLTF. The J gene is TRBJ2-6, the V gene TRBV19; D unresolved. V was shortened by 5 bases and J by 0 bases, with 17 bases between the two germline ends. This CDR3 contains 18 residues. Looked up from germline, CDR1 is LNHDA and CDR2 is SQIVND (reference sequence).